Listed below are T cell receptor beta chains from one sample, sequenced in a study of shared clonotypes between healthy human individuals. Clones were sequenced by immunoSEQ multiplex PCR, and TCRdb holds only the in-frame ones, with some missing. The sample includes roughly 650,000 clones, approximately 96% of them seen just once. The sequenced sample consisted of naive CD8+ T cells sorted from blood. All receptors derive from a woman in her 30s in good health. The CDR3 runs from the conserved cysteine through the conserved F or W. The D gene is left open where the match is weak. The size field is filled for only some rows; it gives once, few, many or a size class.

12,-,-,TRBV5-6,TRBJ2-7,TGTGCCAGCAGTCAGGGGACCTACGAGCAGTACTTC,CASSQGTYEQYF
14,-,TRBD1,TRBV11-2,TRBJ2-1,TGTGCCAGCAGTCGACAGGGGACCTACAATGAGCAGTTCTTC,CASSRQGTYNEQFF
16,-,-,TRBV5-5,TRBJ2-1,TGTGCCAGCAGCTTGGGACTTTTGGGGCCCTACAATGAGCAGTTCTTC,CASSLGLLGPYNEQFF
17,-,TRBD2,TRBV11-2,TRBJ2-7,TGTGCCAGCAGCCTGTCCAGCGGGCTAGCGGGTTACTACGAGCAGTACTTC,CASSLSSGLAGYYEQYF
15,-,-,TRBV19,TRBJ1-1,TGTGCCAGTAGTATGGGTCCCCTCTTGAACACTGAAGCTTTCTTT,CASSMGPLLNTEAFF
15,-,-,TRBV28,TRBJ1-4,TGTGCCAGCAGCCCCCAGGAGTCAACTAATGAAAAACTGTTTTTT,CASSPQESTNEKLFF
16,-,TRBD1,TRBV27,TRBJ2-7,TGTGCCAGCAGTTGGTCACAGGGGGCGGCCTCCTACGAGCAGTACTTC,CASSWSQGAASYEQYF
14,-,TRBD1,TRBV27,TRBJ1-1,TGTGCCAGCAGTTTAACAGGGGCGAACACTGAAGCTTTCTTT,CASSLTGANTEAFF
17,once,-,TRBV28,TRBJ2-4,TGTGCCAGCAGTTTACTTGGTGTACGGGGAGCCAAAAACATTCAGTACTTC,CASSLLGVRGAKNIQYF
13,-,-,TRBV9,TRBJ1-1,TGTGCCAGCGGCTTGGGGGAGAACACTGAAGCTTTCTTT,CASGLGENTEAFF
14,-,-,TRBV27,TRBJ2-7,TGTGCCAGCAGTTTCGCGACAGGCTCCTACGAGCAGTACTTC,CASSFATGSYEQYF
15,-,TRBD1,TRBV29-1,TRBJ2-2,TGCAGCGTTGCGCCAGGGGGCACAAACACCGGGGAGCTGTTTTTT,CSVAPGGTNTGELFF
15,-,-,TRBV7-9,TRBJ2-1,TGTGCCAGCAGCTACAGGGGAGGCTCCTACAATGAGCAGTTCTTC,CASSYRGGSYNEQFF
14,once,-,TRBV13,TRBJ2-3,TGTGCCAGCAGCTCCCGACAGGACACAGATACGCAGTATTTT,CASSSRQDTDTQYF
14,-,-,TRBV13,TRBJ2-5,TGTGCCAGCAGCCGTTCCCCCCCACAAGAGACCCAGTACTTC,CASSRSPPQETQYF
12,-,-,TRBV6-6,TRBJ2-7,TGTGCCAGCAGCCCCGGGTTAGACGAGCAGTACTTC,CASSPGLDEQYF
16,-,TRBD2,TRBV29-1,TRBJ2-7,TGCAGCGTTCAAGGGGGGACTAGCGGGAGTCATTACGAGCAGTACTTC,CSVQGGTSGSHYEQYF
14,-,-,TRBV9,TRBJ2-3,TGTGCCAGCAGCGTGGCGGGGAGCACAGATACGCAGTATTTT,CASSVAGSTDTQYF
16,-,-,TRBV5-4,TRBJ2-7,TGTGCCAGCAGCTTGGGGCGCCATCAGAGCTCCTACGAGCAGTACTTC,CASSLGRHQSSYEQYF
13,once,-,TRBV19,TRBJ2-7,TGTGCCAGTAGTGGGCGGGACTCCTACGAGCAGTACTTC,CASSGRDSYEQYF
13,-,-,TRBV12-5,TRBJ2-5,TGTGCTAGTGGTCAGGGTAATAAGGAGACCCAGTACTTC,CASGQGNKETQYF
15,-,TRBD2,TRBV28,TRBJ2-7,TGTGCCAGCAGTTCCTCTAGCGGGAGGGCCCTCGAGCAGTACTTC,CASSSSSGRALEQYF
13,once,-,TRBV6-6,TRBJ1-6,TGTGCCAGCATTCCACGCCCAAAATCACCCCTCCACTTT,CASIPRPKSPLHF
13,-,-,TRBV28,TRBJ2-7,TGTGCCAGCAGCATAGTATCGGGGTACGAGCAGTACTTC,CASSIVSGYEQYF
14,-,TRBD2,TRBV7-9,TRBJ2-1,TGTGCCAGCAGCCTCAGCGGGAGCGCGGCTGAGCAGTTCTTC,CASSLSGSAAEQFF
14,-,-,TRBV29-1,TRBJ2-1,TGCAGCGGGAAAGGGACGGGTCCCTACAATGAGCAGTTCTTC,CSGKGTGPYNEQFF
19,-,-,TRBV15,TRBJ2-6,TGTGCCACCAGCAGAGATGTTGAGGGGTCGGTCCCTGGGGCCAACGTCCTGACTTTC,CATSRDVEGSVPGANVLTF
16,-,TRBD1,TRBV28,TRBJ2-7,TGTGCCAGCAGTTTGGTAGTGGGACAGAGATACTACGAGCAGTACTTC,CASSLVVGQRYYEQYF
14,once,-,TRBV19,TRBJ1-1,TGTGCCAGTAGTATAATAGGGCTGAACACTGAAGCTTTCTTT,CASSIIGLNTEAFF
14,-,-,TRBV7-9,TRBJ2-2,TGTGCCAGCAGCTTAGCAGTCGACACCGGGGAGCTGTTTTTT,CASSLAVDTGELFF
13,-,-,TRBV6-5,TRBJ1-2,TGTGCCAGCAGTGCGGCGTTAGGCTATGGCTACACCTTC,CASSAALGYGYTF
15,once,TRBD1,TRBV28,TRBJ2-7,TGTGCCAGCAGTACTCGACAGGGGCTCTCCTACGAGCAGTACTTC,CASSTRQGLSYEQYF